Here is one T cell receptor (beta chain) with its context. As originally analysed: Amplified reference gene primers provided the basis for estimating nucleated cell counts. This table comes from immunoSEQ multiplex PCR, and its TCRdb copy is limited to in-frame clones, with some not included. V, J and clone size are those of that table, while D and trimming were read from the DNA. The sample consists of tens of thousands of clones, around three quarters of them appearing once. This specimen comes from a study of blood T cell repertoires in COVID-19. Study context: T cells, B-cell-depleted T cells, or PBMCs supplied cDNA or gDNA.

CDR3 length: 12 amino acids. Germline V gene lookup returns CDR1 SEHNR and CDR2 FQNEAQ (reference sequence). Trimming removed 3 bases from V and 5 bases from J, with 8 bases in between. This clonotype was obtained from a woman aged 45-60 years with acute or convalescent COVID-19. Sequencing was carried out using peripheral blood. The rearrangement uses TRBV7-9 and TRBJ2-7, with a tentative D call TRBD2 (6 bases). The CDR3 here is CASSFGEDEQYF. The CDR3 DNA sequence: TGTGCCAGCAGCTTTGGGGAGGACGAGCAGTACTTC.